The clone carrying this T cell receptor beta chain showed up just a few times. Antigen unknown. This specimen comes from a study of tumour-infiltrating T cells in Burkitt lymphoma. Looking at the study overall: The Burkitt lymphoma cohort spanned all epidemiological subtypes. Productive clonality predicted overall and progression-free survival. General observations from the study: Many Burkitt lymphoma patients shared several public clonotypes.

Germline V lookup: CDR1 SQVTM, CDR2 ANQGSEA. The length of the CDR3 is 15 residues. Trimming took 2 bases from V and 1 from J, leaving 12 bases between them. Repertoires were generated with immunoSEQ multiplex PCR, while TCRdb's copy carries only in-frame clones and drops some. Of 43,000 or so clones in the sample, around 31% were seen once. The V and J genes are TRBV29-1 and TRBJ1-5, with D unresolved. The source material was tumor tissue. This receptor was taken from a human donor with Burkitt lymphoma. The CDR3 nucleotides are TGCAGCGTTGAAATCCGGGAGCGGAGCAATCAGCCCCAGCATTTT. Translating it yields CSVEIRERSNQPQHF.